This TCR beta chain came from a study of graft-versus-host responses after intestinal transplantation. Looking at the study overall: Transplants given to recipients were multivisceral, liver-intestinal, or isolated intestinal. All of the recipients had induction that used anti-thymocyte globulin, then tacrolimus and steroids for about 3 years. Study-wide results and caveats: Early post-transplant HvG declines showed an association with peak circulating GvH clone levels.

Remarks on this clone: Its antigen remains unknown.

From germline, CDR1 is SGHNT and CDR2 YENEEA. This CDR3 has 17 amino acids. Trimming cost V 2 bases and J 4 bases; bases outside gene matches: 6. The method was immunoSEQ multiplex PCR; TCRdb's version includes in-frame clones alone and lacks a portion of them. Altogether approximately 130,000 clones are present, around 90% being singletons, with the ten largest covering 0.16%. The receptor's source is a human donor who received an intestinal transplant. The source was unstimulated CD4+ T cells sorted from spleen or lymph node cells, collected before intestinal transplant. V gene TRBV11-3 combines with J gene TRBJ2-1, with 12 bases identical to TRBD2. The CDR3 coding sequence is TGTGCCAGCAGCTTACGTCTAGCGGGGGGGATTTACAATGAGCAGTTCTTC. It translates to CASSLRLAGGIYNEQFF.